The rows below give T cell receptor beta chains drawn from one sample of a study of a mutant IDH1 vaccine in newly diagnosed glioma. Which antigens these TCRs recognize remains unknown. Profiling relied on immunoSEQ multiplex PCR, and the TCRdb table lists in-frame clones only, not all of them. The sample gives some 50,000 clones, roughly two thirds of which show up once; more than 4.5% is in the top ten. Sequenced material: peripheral blood mononuclear cells (PBMCs), taken from a glioma patient whose treatment included an IDH1 peptide vaccine. These receptors all stem from a man aged 35 to 55 with glioma. Some clones in this sample may be carry-over from other donors' samples. CDR3s include the opening cysteine and the closing phenylalanine or tryptophan. The D gene is left open where the match is weak. Clone size is given for some rows only: seen once, a few or many times, or a class if the clone is expanded.

j_call d_call clone_size v_call cdr3_aa cdr3_nt
TRBJ1-2 - - TRBV4-1 CASSQDVQGTLDYGYTF TGCGCCAGCAGCCAAGATGTCCAGGGGACTCTTGACTATGGCTACACCTTC
TRBJ1-5 TRBD1 few TRBV18 CASSPRQGGNQPQHF TGTGCCAGCTCACCAAGACAGGGGGGTAATCAGCCCCAGCATTTT
TRBJ1-1 - - TRBV12-1 CASTFFTPGWWRNTEAFF TGTGCCAGCACTTTCTTTACCCCCGGGTGGTGGAGGAACACTGAAGCTTTCTTT
TRBJ1-4 TRBD1 - TRBV5-1 CASSLALAQGWEKLFF TGCGCCAGCAGCTTGGCTCTCGCACAGGGGTGGGAAAAACTGTTTTTT
TRBJ1-5 - once TRBV7-8 CASSLGRYLGERHQPQHF TGTGCCAGCAGCTTAGGTCGGTACCTGGGGGAGCGCCATCAGCCCCAGCATTTT
TRBJ1-4 - - TRBV5-1 CASSPRVRDVGEKLFF TGCGCCAGCAGCCCCCGGGTTAGAGATGTTGGTGAAAAACTGTTTTTT
TRBJ2-3 - once TRBV9 CASSGGDATDTQYF TGTGCCAGCAGCGGAGGAGACGCCACAGATACGCAGTATTTT
TRBJ1-6 TRBD1 - TRBV7-6 CASSLGTGRWGSYNSPLHF TGTGCCAGCAGCTTAGGGACAGGGAGATGGGGCTCCTATAATTCACCCCTCCACTTT
TRBJ2-5 - - TRBV6-6 CASSRLETQYF TGTGCCAGCTCGAGACTAGAGACCCAGTACTTC
TRBJ1-6 - - TRBV7-8 CASSSSNSPLHF TGTGCCAGCAGCTCCTCTAATTCACCCCTCCACTTT
TRBJ1-1 TRBD1 - TRBV6-6 CASDRQGNTEAFF TGTGCCAGCGATCGACAGGGGAACACTGAAGCTTTCTTT
TRBJ1-5 - - TRBV10-3 CAISVLGDQPQHF TGTGCCATCAGTGTCCTGGGGGATCAGCCCCAGCATTTT
TRBJ2-7 TRBD1 - TRBV6-1 CASSDLGQGVEQYF TGTGCCAGCAGTGACTTGGGACAGGGGGTTGAGCAGTACTTC
TRBJ1-2 - - TRBV14 CASSDWSWGYTF TGTGCCAGCAGCGATTGGTCATGGGGCTACACCTTC
TRBJ1-2 - few TRBV5-1 CASSLEGNYGYTF TGCGCCAGCAGCTTGGAGGGGAACTATGGCTACACCTTC
TRBJ1-1 TRBD1 few TRBV19 CASSNTGGVQAFF TGTGCCAGTAGTAACACAGGGGGCGTTCAAGCTTTCTTT
TRBJ1-2 - - TRBV2 CASRAHGNGYTF TGTGCCAGCAGGGCCCACGGAAATGGCTACACCTTC
TRBJ2-7 - - TRBV6-5 CASSYEYTSYEQYF TGTGCCAGCAGTTACGAGTACACCTCCTACGAGCAGTACTTC
TRBJ2-3 - few TRBV6-6 CASQGGTDTQYF TGTGCCAGCCAAGGGGGGACAGATACGCAGTATTTT
TRBJ1-1 - - TRBV6-5 CASTPGGTRTEAFF TGTGCCAGCACCCCGGGGGGAACGCGGACTGAAGCTTTCTTT
TRBJ2-7 - few TRBV5-4 CASQRGSNNEQYF TGTGCCAGCCAAAGGGGGAGCAACAACGAGCAGTACTTC
TRBJ1-2 - - TRBV2 CASSDVGSNYGYTF TGTGCCAGCAGTGATGTCGGATCTAACTATGGCTACACCTTC
TRBJ2-3 TRBD2 once TRBV5-1 CASSLGLAGQSTDTQYF TGCGCCAGCAGCTTGGGACTAGCGGGGCAAAGCACAGATACGCAGTATTTT
TRBJ1-1 TRBD1 - TRBV7-6 CASSLVGTGVTEAFF TGTGCCAGCAGCTTAGTCGGAACAGGGGTCACTGAAGCTTTCTTT
TRBJ2-3 - - TRBV11-2 CASSLAAGGLSDTQYF TGTGCCAGCAGCTTAGCGGCAGGGGGGTTATCAGATACGCAGTATTTT
TRBJ1-2 - - TRBV7-9 CASSPGGGLGGYTF TGTGCCAGCAGCCCCGGCGGGGGGCTTGGTGGCTACACCTTC